The text below deals with one T cell receptor beta chain. The target antigen is unknown. Assay used: immunoSEQ multiplex PCR; TCRdb lists only in-frame clones, some missing. The table includes about 990,000 clones, about four fifths detected once. This sample is drawn from a study of shared clonotypes between healthy human individuals. General study results and limits: With few donors, the genetic and exposure-history diversity represented was limited.

Germline V lookup: CDR1 MGHDK, CDR2 SYGVNS. This CDR3 spans 15 amino acids. After removal of 3 bases from V and 2 bases from J, the junction contained 6 bases not matched to a gene. Free of recent acute infections or vaccinations, the donors were healthy HIV-negative adults. It was into CD45RA+ naive and CD45RA-negative memory subsets that the CD4+ cells were split. Specimen: memory CD4+ T cells from PBMCs. Subset in this sample: CD45RA-negative fraction. The chain links TRBV25-1 to TRBJ2-5; TRBD1 matches at 7 bases. This clonotype originated in a young man in good health. Some clones in this sample may be carry-over from other donors' samples. The CDR3 sequence: CASSDRTGTQETQYF. Written as DNA, the CDR3 is TGTGCCAGCAGTGATCGGACAGGAACGCAAGAGACCCAGTACTTC.